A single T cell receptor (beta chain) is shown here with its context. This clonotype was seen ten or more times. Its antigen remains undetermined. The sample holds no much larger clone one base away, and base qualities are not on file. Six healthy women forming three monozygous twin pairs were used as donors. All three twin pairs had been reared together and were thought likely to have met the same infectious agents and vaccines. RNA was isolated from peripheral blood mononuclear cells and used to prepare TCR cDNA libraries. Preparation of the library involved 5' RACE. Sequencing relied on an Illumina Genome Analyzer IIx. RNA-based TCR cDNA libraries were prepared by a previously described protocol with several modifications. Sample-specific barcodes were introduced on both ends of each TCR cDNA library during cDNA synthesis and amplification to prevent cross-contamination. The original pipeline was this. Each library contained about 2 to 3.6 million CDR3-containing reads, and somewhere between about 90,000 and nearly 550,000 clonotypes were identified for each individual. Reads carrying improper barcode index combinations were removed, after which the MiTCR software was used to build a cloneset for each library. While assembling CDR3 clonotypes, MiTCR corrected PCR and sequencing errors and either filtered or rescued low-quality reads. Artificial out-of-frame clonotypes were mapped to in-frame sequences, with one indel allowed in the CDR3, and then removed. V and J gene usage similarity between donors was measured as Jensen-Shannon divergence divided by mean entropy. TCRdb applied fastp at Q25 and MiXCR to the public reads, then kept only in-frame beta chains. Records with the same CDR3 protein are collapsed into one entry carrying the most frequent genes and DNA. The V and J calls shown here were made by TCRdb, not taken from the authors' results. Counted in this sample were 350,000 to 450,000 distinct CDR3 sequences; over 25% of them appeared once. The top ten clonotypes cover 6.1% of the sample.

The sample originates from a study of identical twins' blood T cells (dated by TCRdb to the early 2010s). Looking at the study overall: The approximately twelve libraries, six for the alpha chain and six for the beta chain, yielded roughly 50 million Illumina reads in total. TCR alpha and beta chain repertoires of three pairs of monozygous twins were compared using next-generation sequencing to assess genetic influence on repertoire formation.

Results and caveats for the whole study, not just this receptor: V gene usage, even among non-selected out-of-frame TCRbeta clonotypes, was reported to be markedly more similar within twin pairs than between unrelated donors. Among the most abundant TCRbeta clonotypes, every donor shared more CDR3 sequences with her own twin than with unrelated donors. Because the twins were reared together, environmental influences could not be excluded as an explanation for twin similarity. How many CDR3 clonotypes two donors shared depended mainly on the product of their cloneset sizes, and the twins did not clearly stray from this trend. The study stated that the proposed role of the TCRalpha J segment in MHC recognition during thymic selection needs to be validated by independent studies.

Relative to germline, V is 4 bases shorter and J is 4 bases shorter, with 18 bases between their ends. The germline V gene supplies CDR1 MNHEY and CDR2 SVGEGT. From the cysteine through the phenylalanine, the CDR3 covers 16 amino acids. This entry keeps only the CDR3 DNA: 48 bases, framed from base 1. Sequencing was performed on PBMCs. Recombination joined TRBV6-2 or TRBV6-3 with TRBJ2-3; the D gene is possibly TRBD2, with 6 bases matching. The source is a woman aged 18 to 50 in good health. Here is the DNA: TGTGCCAGCAGTTCTTTGGGACTCCGTTTGGCAGATACGCAGTATTTT. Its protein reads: CASSSLGLRLADTQYF.